This TCR beta chain derives from a study of cytomegalovirus exposure and HLA in healthy donors. Study-level points and caveats: Among TCR sequences, most were rare, though some public TCRs appeared in many donors. In vitro testing confirmed three CMV-associated chains as specific for CMV antigens. The study flagged some 170 TCR beta chains as cytomegalovirus-associated.

As regards this clone: Its antigen is not known.

The assay was immunoSEQ multiplex PCR, and TCRdb's table has in-frame clones only and misses some. The sample yields about 76,000 clones, approximately 95% seen once. The CDR3 covers 11 residues. In germline, CDR1 is GTSNPN, CDR2 SVGIG (reference sequence). Trimming stripped 0 bases from V and 7 bases from J, with 7 bases between. The study drew the donors from its approximately 130-subject validation cohort, separate from the approximately 700-subject first cohort. This chain connects TRBV30 to TRBJ2-7; D is perhaps TRBD1 (6 bases). The TCR sequence derives from a man younger than 35 in good health and CMV-seropositive. The source material was PBMCs. The CDR3 spells CAWSVGGEQYF. DNA of the CDR3: TGTGCCTGGAGTGTAGGGGGAGAGCAGTACTTC.